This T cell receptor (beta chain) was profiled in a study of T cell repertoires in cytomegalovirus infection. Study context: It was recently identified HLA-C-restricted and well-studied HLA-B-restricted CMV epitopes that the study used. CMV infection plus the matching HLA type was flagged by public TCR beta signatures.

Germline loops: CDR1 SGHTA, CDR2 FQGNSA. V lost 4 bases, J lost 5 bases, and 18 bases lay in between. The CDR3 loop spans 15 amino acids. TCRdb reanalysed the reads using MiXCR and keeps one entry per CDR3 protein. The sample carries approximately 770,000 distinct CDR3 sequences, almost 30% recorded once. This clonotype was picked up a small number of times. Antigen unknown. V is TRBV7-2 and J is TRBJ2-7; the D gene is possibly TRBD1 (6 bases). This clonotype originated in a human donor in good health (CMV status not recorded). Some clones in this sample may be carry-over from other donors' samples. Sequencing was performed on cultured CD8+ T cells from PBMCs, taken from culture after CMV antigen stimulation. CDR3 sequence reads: CASSSRDTLIDEQYF. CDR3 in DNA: TGTGCCAGCAGCTCTCGGGACACCCTTATAGACGAGCAGTACTTC.